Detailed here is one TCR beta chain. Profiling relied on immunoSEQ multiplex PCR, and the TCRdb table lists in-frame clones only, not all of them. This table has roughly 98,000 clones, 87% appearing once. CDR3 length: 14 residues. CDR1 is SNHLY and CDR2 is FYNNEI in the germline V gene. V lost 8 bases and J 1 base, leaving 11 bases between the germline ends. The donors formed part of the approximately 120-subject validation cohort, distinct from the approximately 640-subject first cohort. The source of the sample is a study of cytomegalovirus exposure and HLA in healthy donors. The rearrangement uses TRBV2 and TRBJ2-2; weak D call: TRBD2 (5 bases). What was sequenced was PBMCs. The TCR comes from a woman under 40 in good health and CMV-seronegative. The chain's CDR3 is CASGAEMNTGELFF. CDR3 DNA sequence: TGTGCCAGCGGAGCGGAGATGAACACCGGGGAGCTGTTTTTT.